This passage covers 14 T cell receptor beta chains from one sample sequenced in a study of type 1 and type 2 diabetes patients. The PCR template was genomic DNA. Multiplex PCR with 30 forward and 13 reverse primers amplified the TCR beta CDR3. Each CDR3 protein is one row after TCRdb ran MiXCR on the multiplex PCR reads. The data contain 280,000 or so distinct CDR3 sequences, roughly 48% of them singletons. Input material: peripheral blood mononuclear cells (PBMCs). These receptor sequences come from a man between 18 and 29 years old with type 2 diabetes.

This clonotype was detected only a few times. The CDR3 loop is CASQASGGERETQYF. CDR3 in DNA: TGCGCCAGCCAAGCAAGCGGCGGGGAACGGGAGACCCAGTACTTC. This chain connects TRBV4-1 to TRBJ2-5, with D possibly matching TRBD2 (6 bases). The germline V gene encodes CDR1 MGHRA and CDR2 YSYEKL. The germline V and J ends were trimmed by 8 bases and 5 bases, with 21 bases remaining between them. The CDR3 is 15 amino acids.

This chain joins TRBV20-1 and TRBJ2-5; D tentatively reads TRBD1 or TRBD2 (5 bases each). V lost 0 bases and J 11 bases, leaving 19 bases between the germline ends. The CDR3 runs to 14 residues. Per the germline V gene, CDR1 is DFQATT and CDR2 is SNEGSKA (reference sequence). The CDR3 sequence: CSARDGHPEGEQYF. In DNA form, the CDR3 reads TGCAGTGCTAGAGACGGACATCCCGAAGGGGAGCAGTACTTC.

This clonotype has only a few counts. This chain connects TRBV6-9 to TRBJ2-7; TRBD1 is a possible D gene (6 bases). Germline V CDR1 and CDR2: MNHGY, SVAAGI. The CDR3 consists of 13 residues. Trimming pared 4 bases from V and 2 bases from J, leaving 9 bases between. CDR3 sequence reads: CASSWDTPYEQYF. The CDR3 region has the DNA TGTGCCAGCAGTTGGGACACCCCCTACGAGCAGTACTTC.

The chain uses TRBV5-4 and TRBJ2-7, with TRBD1 matching over 7 bases. The CDR3 loop spans 16 amino acids. Germline CDR1 reads SGHNT; CDR2 reads YYREEE (reference sequence). V was pared by 4 bases and J by 0 bases, with 10 bases of the junction left unmatched. The CDR3 nucleotides read TGTGCCAGCAGCCCCGAGGGGGCTGAGAACTCCTACGAGCAGTACTTC. It specifies CASSPEGAENSYEQYF.

This clonotype was seen only a few times. The chain uses TRBV28 and TRBJ1-2; 8 nucleotides agree with TRBD1. There are 16 residues in the CDR3. The ends lost 6 bases at V and 7 bases at J; junction bases unmatched: 16. CDR1 MDHEN and CDR2 SYDVKM come from the germline V gene. In nucleotides, the CDR3 is TGTGCCAGCAGATCCCGGCAGGGGGCAAGGTCGGTTGGCTACACCTTC. It is translated as CASRSRQGARSVGYTF.

A word on this clonotype: A clone one base away is much larger, so this may be a read error. For the CDR3, the DNA is TGCACCAGCAGTGAGTCTTGGGGGACCCAGTACTTC. As protein: CTSSESWGTQYF. This chain links TRBV14 with TRBJ2-5; unclear D gene. In germline, CDR1 is SGHDN, CDR2 FVKESK. The CDR3 has 12 amino acids.

The chain carries TRBV27 and TRBJ1-4; D remains unclear. CDR1 and CDR2 (germline): MNHEY, SMNVEV (reference sequence). V lost 4 bases to trimming and J lost 7 bases, with 10 bases between them. The CDR3 consists of 13 residues. CDR3 DNA: TGTGCCAGCAGTTCTGTGTCCCGTGAAAAACTGTTTTTT. Its translation: CASSSVSREKLFF.

This clonotype was picked up many times. The chain joins TRBV7-2 to TRBJ2-7; the D gene is possibly TRBD2 (5 bases). Germline V gene sequence: CDR1 SGHTA, CDR2 FQGNSA. The CDR3 has 13 residues. With 5 bases removed from V and 6 bases from J, the gap between germline ends came to 14 bases. CDR3 protein: CASSPNHRGEQYF. DNA for the CDR3: TGTGCCAGCAGCCCCAACCATCGGGGCGAGCAGTACTTC.

V and J are TRBV6-6 and TRBJ2-7, with TRBD1 matching 11 bases. This CDR3 region has 16 residues. J lost 4 bases, V lost 6 bases, and 11 bases had no gene match. Germline CDR1 reads MNHNY; CDR2 reads SVGAGI (reference sequence). This chain's CDR3 is CASRNPTGTGGYEQYF. In DNA form, the CDR3 reads TGTGCCAGCAGAAACCCAACCGGGACAGGGGGTTACGAGCAGTACTTC.

Note on this clonotype: A much larger clone lies a single base off, so this may be a read error. The V gene is TRBV10-1, the J gene TRBJ2-2, with D perhaps TRBD1 or TRBD2 (5 bases each). V was pared by 4 bases and J by 5 bases, with 17 bases between. The germline CDR1 and CDR2 sequences are WNHNN and SYGVQD (reference sequence). The CDR3 runs 16 residues. The CDR3 loop reads CASSVGPPDHTGELFF. CDR3 sequence (DNA): TGCGCCAGCAGTGTGGGACCCCCTGATCATACCGGGGAGCTGTTTTTT.

This chain connects TRBV10-3 to TRBJ2-7; possible D gene TRBD2, 6 bases. The CDR3 runs to 12 residues. CDR1 is ENHRY, CDR2 SYGVKD, per germline. Trimming shortened V by 6 bases and J by 2 bases, and 8 bases separated the two germline ends. The CDR3 protein is CAIREGTYEQYF. The DNA for the CDR3 is TGTGCCATCAGGGAGGGTACCTACGAGCAGTACTTC.

V usage is TRBV6-5 and J usage is TRBJ1-4, with D possibly being TRBD1 (6 bases). Germline CDR1 is MNHEY and CDR2 is SVGAGI. The CDR3 is 17 amino acids. V was clipped by 5 bases and J by 4 bases, with 20 bases between them. The CDR3 DNA follows: TGTGCCAGCAGTGAAGATATATATACAGGGTTTAATGAAAAACTGTTTTTT. Its translation is CASSEDIYTGFNEKLFF.

This clonotype showed up just a few times. A read error may account for a junction end that differs from germline. The chain has TRBV7-3 and TRBJ2-2; tentative D call: TRBD1 (6 bases). The CDR3 contains 15 residues. Germline V gene data show CDR1 as SGHTA and CDR2 as FQGTGA. This CDR3 is CASSLGGRNPGELFF. In DNA, the CDR3 is TGTGCCAGCAGCTTAGGGGGCAGGAACCCCGGGGAGCTGTTTTTT.

This chain joins TRBV9 and TRBJ1-2; possibly TRBD1 for D (5 bases). This CDR3 is built from 15 residues. V was pared by 0 bases and J by 3 bases, with 12 bases between. CDR1 is SGDLS, CDR2 YYNGEE, per germline. The CDR3 sequence is CASSVGGGSDYGYTF. The CDR3 DNA is TGTGCCAGCAGCGTAGGGGGGGGGAGCGACTATGGCTACACCTTC.